These 17 T cell receptor beta chains were all obtained from the same sample, sequenced in a study of molecular identifiers for immune sequencing clone quantification. TCRdb passed the PCR reads through MiXCR, listing each CDR3 protein once. The top ten hold around 0.8% of the sample, which has around 470,000 distinct CDR3 sequences, about 26% seen once. Sequencing was done on a sample of naive CD8+ T cells from blood, with Jurkat cell RNA spiked in. The subset is: FACS-sorted CD8+CD4-CCR7+CD45RA+ naive T cells. Every receptor here comes from a human donor in good health. Some libraries in this study had Jurkat cell RNA spiked in.

This clonotype was observed many times. The J gene is TRBJ2-3, the V gene TRBV28, with D tentatively TRBD1 (6 bases). Trimming removed 6 bases from V and 2 bases from J, with 12 bases in between. Germline V gene sequence: CDR1 MDHEN, CDR2 SYDVKM. The CDR3 is 14 amino acids. The CDR3 sequence: CASSYGQFTDTQYF. The DNA for the CDR3 is TGTGCCAGCAGCTACGGACAGTTCACAGATACGCAGTATTTT.

This clonotype was counted ten times or more. This chain's CDR3 is CASSLVTGRGTQYF. For the CDR3, the DNA is TGTGCCAGCAGCTTAGTTACAGGGAGGGGCACGCAGTATTTT. The chain uses TRBV7-8 and TRBJ2-3; possibly TRBD2 for D (7 bases). Germline V gene sequence: CDR1 SGHVS, CDR2 FQNEAQ. The CDR3 runs to 14 residues. V lost 1 base to trimming and J lost 9 bases, with 14 bases between them.

This clonotype showed up many times. V usage is TRBV12-3 or TRBV12-4 and J usage is TRBJ2-3; D gene unclear. Trimming removed 2 bases at V and 5 bases at J, with 8 bases between. This CDR3 region has 13 residues. CDR3 region: CASSLYPQDTQYF. The CDR3, as DNA: TGTGCCAGCAGTTTATATCCCCAAGATACGCAGTATTTT.

The rearrangement uses TRBV27 and TRBJ2-7, with D perhaps given as TRBD1 or TRBD2 (5 bases each). Germline lookup yields CDR1 MNHEY and CDR2 SMNVEV (reference sequence). The CDR3 is 14 amino acids. Trimming pared 5 bases from V and 0 bases from J, leaving 11 bases between. The CDR3 here is CASSLGPISYEQYF. Written as DNA, the CDR3 is TGTGCCAGCAGTCTGGGACCGATCTCCTACGAGCAGTACTTC.

The chain carries TRBV7-2 and TRBJ1-1; D is perhaps TRBD1 (5 bases). The CDR3 has 14 residues. The germline V and J ends were trimmed by 4 bases and 5 bases, with 14 bases remaining between them. The germline gives CDR1 SGHTA, CDR2 FQGNSA. CDR3 nucleotides: TGTGCCAGCAGCTCCCCCGACTGGGGGACTGAAGCTTTCTTT. It translates to CASSSPDWGTEAFF.

V is TRBV7-9 and J is TRBJ2-1; D is unresolved. The length of the CDR3 is 17 residues. The V end was cut by 5 bases, the J end by 3 bases, with 20 bases between. Germline V gives CDR1 SEHNR, CDR2 FQNEAQ (reference sequence). The CDR3 region is CASSPRVGPEDYNEQFF. CDR3 in DNA: TGTGCCAGCAGCCCTAGGGTAGGGCCCGAAGACTACAATGAGCAGTTCTTC.

The rearrangement joins TRBV10-3 to TRBJ2-7; D is unclear. Trimming took off 2 bases at V and 0 bases at J, with 8 bases between the two ends. Germline CDR1 is ENHRY and CDR2 is SYGVKD. The CDR3 is made up of 14 amino acids. CDR3 nucleotides: TGTGCCATCAGTGAGCCTTCCAACTCCTACGAGCAGTACTTC. It codes for CAISEPSNSYEQYF.

A note on this clonotype: A much larger clonotype is one base distant, so this may be a read error. The chain has TRBV29-1 and TRBJ2-7; the D is unclear. The CDR3 loop spans 13 amino acids. Germline V lookup: CDR1 SQVTM, CDR2 ANQGSEA. In DNA form, the CDR3 reads TGCAGCGTGATCAGACTCAACTCCTGCGAGCAGTACTTC. Its protein is CSVIRLNSCEQYF.

In its sample, this clonotype was seen many times. This chain connects TRBV7-2 to TRBJ1-1; D may be TRBD1 (5 bases). CDR1 SGHTA and CDR2 FQGNSA come from the germline V gene. The CDR3 consists of 15 residues. Trimming stripped 1 base from V and 4 bases from J, with 13 bases between. CDR3 coding DNA: TGTGCCAGCAGCTTAGATATCGCAGGGCTCACTGAAGCTTTCTTT. Amino acids: CASSLDIAGLTEAFF.

The table lists this clonotype with a count of one. One end of the junction is discordant with germline, which a read error may explain. The CDR3 region is CAWSVFGLDENEQSF. The CDR3 DNA sequence: TGTGCCTGGAGTGTTTTCGGCTTGGACGAGAATGAGCAGTCCTTC. The chain carries TRBV30 and TRBJ2-1; D remains ambiguous. Germline values: CDR1 GTSNPN, CDR2 SVGIG (reference sequence). The CDR3 is 15 amino acids. The variable domain in full, with the rest retrieved from reference TRBV30 and TRBJ2-1, is SQTIHQWPATLVQPVGSPLSLECTVEGTSNPNLYWYRQAAGRGLQLLFYSVGIGQISSEVPQNLSASRPQDRQFILSSKKLLLSDSGFYLCAWSVFGLDENEQSFGPGTRLTVL.

This clonotype was observed a handful of times. The chain joins TRBV7-9 to TRBJ1-1; D remains unclear. In germline, CDR1 is SEHNR, CDR2 FQNEAQ (reference sequence). Trimming cost V 6 bases and J 1 base, with 9 bases left between them. CDR3 length: 13 amino acids. The CDR3 DNA is TGTGCCAGCAGTTCCGACGGGAACACTGAAGCTTTCTTT. It yields the protein CASSSDGNTEAFF. The whole variable domain, remainder taken from reference TRBV7-9 and TRBJ1-1, is DTGVSQNPRHKITKRGQNVTFRCDPISEHNRLYWYRQTLGQGPEFLTYFQNEAQLEKSRLLSDRFSAERPKGSFSTLEIQRTEQGDSAMYLCASSSDGNTEAFFGQGTRLTVV.

The chain's CDR3 is CASSSRYATNEKLFF. DNA of the CDR3: TGTGCCAGCAGCTCCCGGTATGCAACTAATGAAAAACTGTTTTTT. This rearrangement joins TRBV7-2 to TRBJ1-4; D gene uncertain. The V gene lost 4 bases and the J gene lost 0 bases, with 9 bases spanning the gap. The length of the CDR3 is 15 residues. Germline values: CDR1 SGHTA, CDR2 FQGNSA.

This clonotype was picked up many times. The V gene is TRBV6-6, the J gene TRBJ2-3; perhaps TRBD2 as D (7 bases). Germline CDR1 reads MNHNY; CDR2 reads SVGAGI (reference sequence). CDR3 length: 16 residues. Trimming removed 5 bases from V and 1 base from J, with 16 bases in between. The CDR3 DNA follows: TGTGCCAGCAGTGGTGGCGGGGGCCCCCGCACAGATACGCAGTATTTT. Translation: CASSGGGGPRTDTQYF.

In its sample, this clonotype was seen many times. V usage is TRBV5-1 and J usage is TRBJ2-1, with 7 bases identical to TRBD1. Germline CDR1 SGHRS, CDR2 YFSETQ. The ends lost 4 bases at V and 8 bases at J; junction bases unmatched: 12. The CDR3 is 15 amino acids. The CDR3 spells CASSQSTGHSDEQFF. CDR3 nucleotides: TGCGCCAGCAGCCAATCGACAGGGCACTCCGATGAGCAGTTCTTC.

The chain recombines TRBV29-1 with TRBJ2-1, with TRBD2 matching 14 bases. The CDR3 consists of 13 residues. The trim removed 6 bases at V and 8 bases at J, leaving 3 bases unmatched. CDR1 and CDR2 from the germline V gene are SQVTM and ANQGSEA. The CDR3 spells CSVGLAGGYEQFF. The CDR3 DNA reads TGCAGCGTCGGACTAGCGGGAGGTTATGAGCAGTTCTTC.

This clonotype has a count of ten or more. The V and J genes are TRBV6-2 or TRBV6-3 and TRBJ1-1; 7 bases agree with TRBD1. J lost 1 base, V lost 6 bases, and 2 bases had no gene match. Germline loops: CDR1 MNHEY, CDR2 SVGEGT. The CDR3 runs 13 residues. CDR3 sequence: CASRDRRNTEAFF. Written as DNA, the CDR3 is TGTGCCAGCAGGGACAGGCGGAACACTGAAGCTTTCTTT.

The rearrangement uses TRBV4-1 and TRBJ1-5; TRBD1 might be the D (6 bases). Germline values: CDR1 MGHRA, CDR2 YSYEKL. The CDR3 has 18 amino acids. Trimming removed 0 bases from V and 0 bases from J, with 15 bases in between. CDR3 sequence (DNA): TGCGCCAGCAGCCAAGAATTCGCTACAGGGCTTAGCAATCAGCCCCAGCATTTT. It yields the protein CASSQEFATGLSNQPQHF.